These T cell receptor beta chains were read from a single sample in a study of beta chain features in type 1 diabetes. The repertoire was sequenced with immunoSEQ multiplex PCR; TCRdb's copy has only in-frame clones and lacks some. The repertoire includes about 660,000 clones, about 14% of them detected once, and approximately 0.043% sits in the top ten. Sample: naive CD4+ T cells from blood. Every receptor here comes from a man younger than 30 with type 1 diabetes. CDR3s include the opening cysteine and the closing phenylalanine or tryptophan. The D gene is left open where the match is weak. Rows give clone size only sometimes, using once, few, many, or a class for an expanded clone.

clone_size	j_call	d_call	v_call	cdr3_aa	cdr3_nt
-	TRBJ2-3	-	TRBV9	CASSVGSVTDTQYF	TGTGCCAGCAGCGTAGGTTCAGTCACAGATACGCAGTATTTT
-	TRBJ2-3	-	TRBV7-2	CASSLGLVTDTQYF	TGTGCCAGCAGCTTAGGTTTGGTGACAGATACGCAGTATTTT
-	TRBJ2-1	-	TRBV6-5	CASSFINEQFF	TGTGCCAGCAGTTTTATCAATGAGCAGTTCTTC
few	TRBJ2-2	-	TRBV10-3	CAITVTGELFF	TGTGCCATCACGGTAACCGGGGAGCTGTTTTTT
-	TRBJ2-4	TRBD1	TRBV18	CASSPPTGLAKNIQYF	TGTGCCAGCTCACCACCGACAGGGTTAGCCAAAAACATTCAGTACTTC
-	TRBJ2-7	-	TRBV27	CASSFSGQGSVMEQYF	TGTGCCAGCAGTTTCTCGGGTCAGGGGAGTGTGATGGAGCAGTACTTC
-	TRBJ2-1	-	TRBV30	CAWSTVFPNEQFF	TGTGCCTGGAGCACAGTTTTCCCGAATGAGCAGTTCTTC
few	TRBJ2-3	TRBD2	TRBV9	CASSVGLAASTDTQYF	TGTGCCAGCAGCGTAGGACTAGCGGCCAGCACAGATACGCAGTATTTT
-	TRBJ2-7	-	TRBV4-2	CASSQAAPSSYEQYF	TGTGCCAGCAGCCAAGCAGCTCCGAGCTCCTACGAGCAGTACTTC
-	TRBJ1-2	TRBD1	TRBV7-9	CASSLGDREHYGYTF	TGTGCCAGCAGTCTAGGGGACAGGGAACACTATGGCTACACCTTC
few	TRBJ1-2	-	TRBV30	CAWSVLGPNTYGYTF	TGTGCCTGGAGTGTATTAGGACCCAACACCTATGGCTACACCTTC
few	TRBJ2-3	TRBD2	TRBV30	CAWTSGRRGSPPDTQYF	TGTGCCTGGACTAGCGGGAGAAGGGGTTCTCCCCCAGATACGCAGTATTTT
few	TRBJ2-7	-	TRBV6-5	CASSYFTGPYEQYF	TGTGCCAGCAGTTACTTTACAGGACCCTACGAGCAGTACTTC
once	TRBJ2-7	-	TRBV18	CASSLHRMTVWVYEQYF	TGTGCCAGCTCACTACACCGGATGACAGTTTGGGTCTACGAGCAGTACTTC
-	TRBJ2-5	-	TRBV9	CASSVEGRGETQYF	TGTGCCAGCAGCGTAGAAGGCAGGGGAGAGACCCAGTACTTC
few	TRBJ2-1	TRBD2	TRBV11-2	CASSFVLAGQNEQFF	TGTGCCAGCAGCTTCGTGCTAGCGGGGCAAAATGAGCAGTTCTTC
-	TRBJ2-7	TRBD1	TRBV7-9	CATVRTGGYEQYF	TGTGCCACCGTGCGGACAGGGGGCTACGAGCAGTACTTC